This is a list of T cell receptor beta chains from one sample in a study of cytomegalovirus exposure and HLA in healthy donors. Repertoires were generated with immunoSEQ multiplex PCR, while TCRdb's copy carries only in-frame clones and drops some. The sample gives some 150,000 clones, just over 85% of which show up once; approximately 2% is in the top ten. Sequenced input: PBMCs. The receptors here all came from a human donor in good health. The CDR3 runs from the conserved cysteine through the conserved F or W.

len	v_gene	j_gene	CDR3aa
15	TRBV27	TRBJ2-7	CASSLYSGFGYEQYF
14	TRBV7-8	TRBJ2-7	CASSPRAGAYEQYF
13	TRBV5-6	TRBJ2-3	CASSFGSSGTQYF
15	TRBV11-2	TRBJ2-1	CASSLVQGGRNEQFF
12	TRBV12-5	TRBJ1-2	CASGLDIDGYTF
14	TRBV9	TRBJ2-7	CASSVDGRVLGQYF
13	TRBV2	TRBJ1-3	CASSPTGFNTIYF
16	TRBV19	TRBJ1-5	CASSILGQGVNQPQHF
14	TRBV13	TRBJ2-7	CASSLARFSYEQYF
15	TRBV29-1	TRBJ2-4	CSACGTGLAKNIQYF
12	TRBV7-8	TRBJ2-3	CASSLPADTQYF
17	TRBV4-1	TRBJ1-2	CASSSPGTGVFRFGYTF
14	TRBV9	TRBJ1-4	CASSVHYIPEKLFF
18	TRBV6-4	TRBJ2-1	CASSDGLSASGGIDEQFF
16	TRBV5-1	TRBJ2-1	CASRTPTSGGDNEQFF
12	TRBV25-1	TRBJ2-7	CASLGQAYEQYF
13	TRBV6-6	TRBJ1-1	CASSYEVNTEAFF
13	TRBV18	TRBJ1-5	CASSRGNGQPQHF
12	TRBV6-1	TRBJ2-5	CASSDRGETQYF